These T cell receptor beta chains were read from a single sample in a study of cytomegalovirus exposure and HLA in healthy donors. Sequencing used immunoSEQ multiplex PCR; TCRdb keeps in-frame clones, though not all of them. The clone table shows 100,000 to 150,000 clones, with the ten largest holding about 1.5%. Specimen: PBMCs. The receptors originated from a woman aged 40-49 years in good health and CMV-seropositive. Both conserved end residues are part of each CDR3. D genes are given only for firm matches.

d_gene: .; v_gene: TRBV5-1; j_gene: TRBJ1-6; CDR3aa: CASTLQGRGNSPLHF; CDR3nt: TGCGCCAGCACCTTACAGGGTAGGGGTAATTCACCCCTCCACTTT
d_gene: .; v_gene: TRBV6-5; j_gene: TRBJ2-7; CDR3aa: CASSYSSGSVYEQYF; CDR3nt: TGTGCCAGCAGTTACTCGTCCGGGTCGGTGTACGAGCAGTACTTC
d_gene: TRBD2; v_gene: TRBV29-1; j_gene: TRBJ2-1; CDR3aa: CSVDLAGGLDEQFF; CDR3nt: TGCAGCGTTGACCTAGCGGGAGGCCTGGATGAGCAGTTCTTC
d_gene: .; v_gene: TRBV5-4; j_gene: TRBJ1-3; CDR3aa: CASSLKVGAYSGNTIYF; CDR3nt: TGTGCCAGCAGCTTGAAAGTAGGGGCCTACTCTGGAAACACCATATATTTT
d_gene: TRBD1; v_gene: TRBV7-9; j_gene: TRBJ2-7; CDR3aa: CASSTGTGGDVTYEQYF; CDR3nt: TGTGCCAGCAGCACCGGGACAGGGGGCGATGTAACGTACGAGCAGTACTTC
d_gene: .; v_gene: TRBV7-2; j_gene: TRBJ2-1; CDR3aa: CASSIRGFNEQFF; CDR3nt: TGTGCCAGCAGCATTAGGGGCTTCAATGAGCAGTTCTTC
d_gene: .; v_gene: TRBV5-5; j_gene: TRBJ1-3; CDR3aa: CASSPLTGDSGNTIYF; CDR3nt: TGTGCCAGCAGCCCCCTGACAGGTGACTCTGGAAACACCATATATTTT
d_gene: TRBD1; v_gene: TRBV7-2; j_gene: TRBJ1-5; CDR3aa: CASSQRQGQPQHF; CDR3nt: TGTGCCAGCAGCCAGCGACAGGGCCAGCCCCAGCATTTT
d_gene: .; v_gene: TRBV2; j_gene: TRBJ1-1; CDR3aa: CASRPGHTNTEAFF; CDR3nt: TGTGCCAGCAGGCCGGGACACACGAACACTGAAGCTTTCTTT
d_gene: .; v_gene: TRBV5-1; j_gene: TRBJ2-1; CDR3aa: CASGWRGNNEQFF; CDR3nt: TGCGCCAGCGGCTGGAGGGGCAACAATGAGCAGTTCTTC
d_gene: .; v_gene: TRBV4-1; j_gene: TRBJ2-7; CDR3aa: CASSQRSGSIREQYF; CDR3nt: TGCGCCAGCAGCCAACGGTCAGGGTCTATTCGCGAGCAGTACTTC